Shown below are 11 T cell receptor beta chains from a single sample sequenced in a study of cytomegalovirus exposure and HLA in healthy donors listed by TCRdb under 2017. The library was made by the immunoSEQ multiplex PCR assay. The multiplex PCR relied on a mix of 60 forward primers for TCR Vbeta segments and 13 reverse primers for TCR Jbeta segments. In its TCRdb copy, this immuneACCESS table keeps in-frame sequences only and misses some clones. Where compared with another copy, unresolved V genes explain less than half of these, and the others have no known cause. The sample profile shows about 170,000 clones; around 81% of them were found once. Roughly 5.2% of the sample lies in the top ten. Sequenced sample: PBMCs. The receptors here all came from a woman aged 18-35 years in good health and CMV-seropositive.

The CDR3 sequence is CASSQQTGGDEKLFF. CDR3 DNA: TGCGCCAGCAGCCAACAGACAGGGGGCGACGAAAAACTGTTTTTT. This sequence joins TRBV4-3 and TRBJ1-4; TRBD1 aligns across 10 bases. Germline V gives CDR1 LGHNA, CDR2 YSLEER. CDR3 length equals 15 residues. V lost 2 bases and J lost 8; bases outside the gene matches: 5.

This clone was picked up one time. A junction end diverges from the germline sequence, so it may reflect a read error. This chain joins TRBV7-7 and TRBJ2-1, with 9 bases fitting TRBD2. The CDR3 has 14 residues. From germline, CDR1 is SSHAT and CDR2 FNYEAQ (reference sequence). This chain's CDR3 is CASSFAGGKDEQFF. CDR3 coding DNA: TGTGCTAGCAGCTTTGCGGGGGGGAAGGATGAGCAGTTCTTC. The whole variable domain, filled in from reference TRBV7-7 and TRBJ2-1, reads GAGVSQSPRYKVTKRGQDVTLRCDPISSHATLYWYQQALGQGPEFLTYFNYEAQPDKSGLPSDRFSAERPEGSISTLTIQRTEQRDSAMYRCASSFAGGKDEQFFGPGTRLTVL.

The V gene is TRBV14, the J gene TRBJ1-1, with D perhaps TRBD1 (6 bases). Between the trimmed V and J ends, which lost 8 bases and 4 bases, there was a span of 14 bases. The CDR3 is made up of 13 amino acids. Germline V gene lookup returns CDR1 SGHDN and CDR2 FVKESK. CDR3 nucleotides: TGTGCCAGCGGGACATCGTTGGGCACTGAAGCTTTCTTT. It specifies CASGTSLGTEAFF.

This chain joins TRBV11-2 and TRBJ2-7, with 10 bases fitting TRBD2. Germline values: CDR1 SGHAT, CDR2 FQNNGV. V trimming: 5 bases; J trimming: 4 bases; junction bases outside the gene matches: 5. The CDR3 is 14 amino acids. The CDR3 loop is CASSPIAGGYEQYF. The CDR3 coding sequence is TGTGCCAGCAGCCCCATAGCGGGAGGTTACGAGCAGTACTTC.

This rearrangement joins TRBV5-6 to TRBJ2-1, with unresolved D. Trimming stripped 4 bases from V and 8 bases from J, with 7 bases between. This CDR3 spans 11 amino acids. Germline V gives CDR1 SGHDT, CDR2 YYEEEE. Here the CDR3 DNA reads TGTGCCAGCAGCACTTTGTATGAGCAGTTCTTC. As protein: CASSTLYEQFF.

This clone was recorded once. The V gene is TRBV19, the J gene TRBJ2-1; D gene ambiguous. The CDR3 sequence is 16 residues long. Germline V gene sequence: CDR1 LNHDA, CDR2 SQIVND (reference sequence). Deletions cut 0 bases from V and 2 bases from J, with 11 bases between. The CDR3: CASSIDLRSPYNEQFF. Here the CDR3 DNA reads TGTGCCAGTAGTATAGATCTGCGTTCCCCCTACAATGAGCAGTTCTTC.

This chain links TRBV29-1 with TRBJ1-1, with 9 bases identical to TRBD1. V gave up 6 bases and J gave up 3 bases; unmatched junction bases: 17. This CDR3 is built from 17 residues. Germline CDR1 is SQVTM and CDR2 is ANQGSEA. In DNA, the CDR3 is TGCAGCGTCAAAAACACAGGGGGCCACGGGAGGGACACTGAAGCTTTCTTT. Its protein product is CSVKNTGGHGRDTEAFF.

The chain links TRBV4-3 to TRBJ2-7, with 9 nucleotides matching TRBD1. The germline V gene has CDR1 LGHNA and CDR2 YSLEER. V shed 1 base and J 2 bases; nucleotides not matched to a gene: 6. The length of the CDR3 is 16 residues. CDR3 sequence: CASSQGPGQGPYEQYF. The CDR3 DNA sequence: TGCGCCAGCAGCCAAGGGCCCGGACAGGGGCCCTACGAGCAGTACTTC.

This sequence joins TRBV6-6 and TRBJ2-3; 13 bases align to TRBD2. Trimming at V came to 8 bases and at J to 3 bases, leaving 8 bases not matched to a gene. From germline, CDR1 is MNHNY and CDR2 SVGAGI (reference sequence). CDR3 length: 16 residues. This CDR3 reads CASQLAGGWSTDTQYF. The CDR3 nucleotides are TGTGCCAGCCAACTAGCGGGGGGGTGGTCGACAGATACGCAGTATTTT.

This rearrangement joins TRBV6-5 to TRBJ2-5; tentative D call: TRBD1 (6 bases). There are 13 residues in the CDR3. The germline V gene encodes CDR1 MNHEY and CDR2 SVGAGI. V was pared by 6 bases and J by 5 bases, with 13 bases between. CDR3 bases: TGTGCCAGCAGAAGCCAGGGGTGGGAGACCCAGTACTTC. It codes for CASRSQGWETQYF.

The sample holds one count of this clone. This chain connects TRBV15 to TRBJ1-2; 8 nucleotides line up with TRBD1. Looked up from germline, CDR1 is LNHNV and CDR2 is YYDKDF (reference sequence). V lost 5 bases, J lost 8 bases, and 7 bases stayed unmatched. This CDR3 is built from 13 residues. The CDR3: CATSPGTGGGYTF. Written as DNA, the CDR3 is TGTGCCACCAGCCCGGGGACAGGAGGAGGCTACACCTTC.